These T cell receptor beta chains were read from a single sample in a study of OX40 agonist ivuxolimab in advanced cancers. Produced via immunoSEQ multiplex PCR; TCRdb's table is partial and in-frame only. Found here are around 15,000 clones, around 70% of them singletons; the top ten hold approximately 37%. The sequences come from CD4+ or CD8+ T cells sorted from blood, collected in a trial of the OX40 agonist ivuxolimab. The receptors stem from an adult with an advanced solid tumor such as melanoma, head and neck, liver or kidney cancer. Each CDR3 is given with its conserved first and last residue. The D gene is left open where the match is weak. Clone size is stated in some rows and not others, as once, few, many or a class when expanded.

size	J	D	V	DNA	CDR3
-	TRBJ2-7	TRBD1	TRBV30	TGTGCCTGGAGTGTTATTACAGGGGGCGAGCAGTACTTC	CAWSVITGGEQYF
-	TRBJ2-1	TRBD2	TRBV5-6	TGTGCCAGCAGCTCCCCGGGACTAGCGGGAGTCAATGAGCAGTTCTTC	CASSSPGLAGVNEQFF
-	TRBJ2-5	-	TRBV21-1	TGTGCCAGCAGCCTCCCGTCTAGCGGGAGGGCCCATCAAGAGACCCAGTACTTC	CASSLPSSGRAHQETQYF
-	TRBJ2-2	TRBD1	TRBV19	TGTGCCAGTAGCGAGGACAGGGGAAACACCGGGGAGCTGTTTTTT	CASSEDRGNTGELFF
once	TRBJ1-5	-	TRBV6-1	TGTGCCAGCAGTGAGTTCTCGGAGTGGGACAAAAGCAATCAGCCCCAGCATTTT	CASSEFSEWDKSNQPQHF
-	TRBJ2-2	-	TRBV9	TGTGCCAGCAGCTCCCTTCCGTTGGCCGGGGAGCTGTTTTTT	CASSSLPLAGELFF
few	TRBJ1-2	TRBD1	TRBV7-3	TGTGCCAGCAGCTGGGACAGGCAGTTGGGGTATGGCTACACCTTC	CASSWDRQLGYGYTF
-	TRBJ2-1	TRBD2	TRBV5-6	TGTGCCAGCAGCTTTCAAGCGGGAGTTAATGAGCAGTTCTTC	CASSFQAGVNEQFF
-	TRBJ1-5	-	TRBV6-6	TGTGTCTCGACGAACAGCAATCAGCCCCAGCATTTT	CVSTNSNQPQHF
-	TRBJ1-1	TRBD1	TRBV2	TGTGCCAGCAGCCTGACAGGGGTGGACCCTGAAGCTTTCTTT	CASSLTGVDPEAFF
-	TRBJ2-3	-	TRBV19	TGTGCCAGTAGTACCACCTCCCTATCCCGCACAGATACGCAGTATTTT	CASSTTSLSRTDTQYF